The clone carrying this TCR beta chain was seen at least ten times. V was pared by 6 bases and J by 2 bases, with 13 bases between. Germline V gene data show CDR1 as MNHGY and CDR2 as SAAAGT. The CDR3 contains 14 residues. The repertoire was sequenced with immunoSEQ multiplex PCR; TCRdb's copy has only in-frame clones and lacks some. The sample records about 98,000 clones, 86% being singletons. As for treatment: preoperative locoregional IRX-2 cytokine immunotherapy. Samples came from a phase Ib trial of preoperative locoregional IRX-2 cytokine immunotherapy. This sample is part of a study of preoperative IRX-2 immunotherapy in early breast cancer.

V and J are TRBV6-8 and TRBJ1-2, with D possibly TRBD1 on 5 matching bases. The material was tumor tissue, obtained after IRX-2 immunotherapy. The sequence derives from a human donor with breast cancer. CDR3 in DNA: TGTGCCAGCAGCGGGACGGACACAAACTATGGCTACACCTTC. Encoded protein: CASSGTDTNYGYTF.